The 10 T cell receptor beta chains listed next were all sequenced from one sample in a study of blood T cell repertoires in COVID-19. The assay was immunoSEQ multiplex PCR, and TCRdb's table has in-frame clones only and misses some. Counted here are approximately 200,000 clones, more than 85% occurring once; the ten biggest clones make up 1.1%. The sequenced sample consisted of peripheral blood. The origin of the receptors is a young man with acute or convalescent COVID-19.

The chain combines TRBV5-4 with TRBJ1-2; 11 bases map to TRBD1. The junction had 8 bases not matched to a gene; V was cut back by 3 bases and J by 10 bases. The CDR3 sequence is 14 residues long. Germline CDR1 SGHNT, CDR2 YYREEE (reference sequence). This CDR3 is CASSSPGQGVYYTF. CDR3 DNA: TGTGCCAGCAGCTCTCCGGGACAGGGGGTTTACTACACCTTC.

This clone was observed a single time. This chain uses TRBV28 with TRBJ1-5; TRBD1 aligns across 7 bases. Germline loops: CDR1 MDHEN, CDR2 SYDVKM. J was trimmed by 4 bases and V by 6 bases; bases with no gene match: 24. CDR3 length equals 20 residues. The CDR3 loop reads CASRSPTTAVLTGSNQPQHF. CDR3 bases: TGTGCCAGCAGGAGCCCGACCACAGCCGTTTTGACAGGGTCTAATCAGCCCCAGCATTTT.

The genes are TRBV4-2 and TRBJ2-3; D ambiguous. This CDR3 region has 15 residues. Trimming pared 0 bases from V and 4 bases from J, leaving 11 bases between. Per the germline V gene, CDR1 is LGHNA and CDR2 is YNFKEQ. CDR3 sequence: CASSQDSSWADTQYF. In DNA, the CDR3 is TGTGCCAGCAGCCAAGATTCTAGTTGGGCAGATACGCAGTATTTT.

The chain has TRBV18 and TRBJ1-1; a weak D match, TRBD1 (6 bases). The CDR3 is 15 amino acids. The germline gives CDR1 KGHSH, CDR2 LQKENI. V gave up 4 bases and J gave up 2 bases, with 14 bases separating them. The CDR3, as DNA: TGTGCCAGCTCACTCCACTCGACAGGAAACACTGAAGCTTTCTTT. This translates into CASSLHSTGNTEAFF.

V gene TRBV5-1 combines with J gene TRBJ2-7, with unresolved D. Trimming removed 0 bases from V and 5 bases from J, with 15 bases in between. Looked up from germline, CDR1 is SGHRS and CDR2 is YFSETQ. The CDR3 covers 15 residues. CDR3 region: CASSLGAGLFNEQYF. CDR3 DNA sequence: TGCGCCAGCAGCTTGGGGGCAGGCCTTTTCAACGAGCAGTACTTC.

V and J are TRBV2 and TRBJ2-7; the match to TRBD2 covers 7 bases. This CDR3 is built from 14 residues. CDR1 is SNHLY, CDR2 FYNNEI, per germline. J gave up 2 bases and V 4 bases, and 5 bases lay outside the gene matches. The CDR3 protein is CASSVGGGPYEQYF. The CDR3 coding sequence is TGTGCCAGCAGTGTGGGCGGGGGTCCCTACGAGCAGTACTTC.

The chain carries TRBV3-1 (or the pseudogene TRBV3-2) and TRBJ1-1, with D perhaps TRBD1 (5 bases). Trimming shortened V by 5 bases and J by 1 base, and 11 bases separated the two germline ends. Germline CDR1 LGHDT, CDR2 YNNKEL (reference sequence). The CDR3 runs to 14 residues. CDR3 sequence: CASSTRQPNTEAFF. DNA for the CDR3: TGTGCCAGCAGCACAAGACAGCCGAACACTGAAGCTTTCTTT.

Comments on this clone: The identical CDR3 is also encoded by other nucleotide sequences in the sample. This chain links TRBV18 with TRBJ1-6; D unresolved. Germline V lookup: CDR1 KGHSH, CDR2 LQKENI. This CDR3 is 14 amino acids long. Trimming took off 2 bases at V and 7 bases at J, with 9 bases between the two ends. The CDR3 nucleotides are TGTGCCAGCTCACCAGGCACAGTCAATTCACCCCTCCACTTT. Its protein product is CASSPGTVNSPLHF.

The J gene is TRBJ2-5, the V gene TRBV2, with D perhaps matching TRBD2 (7 bases). The CDR3 has 13 residues. CDR1 is SNHLY and CDR2 is FYNNEI in the germline V gene. V was pared by 9 bases and J by 5 bases, with 16 bases between. The CDR3 DNA reads TGTGCCAGTTGGGGAGGGGGAGAGGAGACCCAGTACTTC. Its protein is CASWGGGEETQYF.

The rearrangement uses TRBV6-6 and TRBJ1-2; D call uncertain. The germline V and J ends were trimmed by 5 bases and 1 base, with 20 bases remaining between them. The germline V gene has CDR1 MNHNY and CDR2 SVGAGI (reference sequence). There are 17 residues in the CDR3. CDR3 residues: CASSRQPLGGLNYGYTF. The CDR3 DNA reads TGTGCCAGCAGTCGGCAGCCCCTCGGCGGGCTTAACTATGGCTACACCTTC.